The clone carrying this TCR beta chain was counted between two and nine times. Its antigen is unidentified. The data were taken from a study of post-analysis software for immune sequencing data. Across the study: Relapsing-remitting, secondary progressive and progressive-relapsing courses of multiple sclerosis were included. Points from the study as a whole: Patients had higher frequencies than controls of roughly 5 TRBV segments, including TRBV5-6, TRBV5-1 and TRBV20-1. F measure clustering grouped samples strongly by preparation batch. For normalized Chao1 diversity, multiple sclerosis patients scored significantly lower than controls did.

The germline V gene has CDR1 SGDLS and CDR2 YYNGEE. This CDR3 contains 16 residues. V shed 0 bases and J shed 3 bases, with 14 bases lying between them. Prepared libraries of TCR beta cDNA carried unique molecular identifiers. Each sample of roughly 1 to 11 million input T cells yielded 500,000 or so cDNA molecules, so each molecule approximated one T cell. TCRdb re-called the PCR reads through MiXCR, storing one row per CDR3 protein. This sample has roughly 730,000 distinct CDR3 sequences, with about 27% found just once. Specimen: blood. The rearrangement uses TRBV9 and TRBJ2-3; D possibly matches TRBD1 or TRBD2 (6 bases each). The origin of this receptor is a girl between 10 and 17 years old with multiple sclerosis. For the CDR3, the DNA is TGTGCCAGCAGCGTAGGCGGGACACCAACGACAGATACGCAGTATTTT. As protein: CASSVGGTPTTDTQYF.